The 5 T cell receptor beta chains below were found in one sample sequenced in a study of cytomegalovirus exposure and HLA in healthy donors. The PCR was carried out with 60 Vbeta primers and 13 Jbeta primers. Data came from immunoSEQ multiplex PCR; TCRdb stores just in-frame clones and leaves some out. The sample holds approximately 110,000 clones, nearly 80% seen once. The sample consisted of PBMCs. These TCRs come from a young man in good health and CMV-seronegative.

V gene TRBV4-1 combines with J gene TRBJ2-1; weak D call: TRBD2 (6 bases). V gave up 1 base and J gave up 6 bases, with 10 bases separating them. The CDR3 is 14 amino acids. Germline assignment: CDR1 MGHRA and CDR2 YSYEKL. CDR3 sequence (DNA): TGCGCCAGCAGCCAAGTTTGGCGGGGCAATGAGCAGTTCTTC. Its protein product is CASSQVWRGNEQFF.

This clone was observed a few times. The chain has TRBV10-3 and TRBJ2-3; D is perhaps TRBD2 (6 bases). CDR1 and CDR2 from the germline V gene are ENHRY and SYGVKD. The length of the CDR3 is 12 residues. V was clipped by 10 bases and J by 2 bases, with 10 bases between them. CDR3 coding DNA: TGTGCCACTCGGGGGACCACAGATACGCAGTATTTT. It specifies CATRGTTDTQYF.

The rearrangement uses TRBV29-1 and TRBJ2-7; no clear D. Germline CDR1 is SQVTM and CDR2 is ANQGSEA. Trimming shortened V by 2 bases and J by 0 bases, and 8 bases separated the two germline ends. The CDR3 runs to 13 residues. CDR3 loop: CSVENDSSYEQYF. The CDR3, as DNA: TGCAGCGTTGAAAATGATAGCTCCTACGAGCAGTACTTC.

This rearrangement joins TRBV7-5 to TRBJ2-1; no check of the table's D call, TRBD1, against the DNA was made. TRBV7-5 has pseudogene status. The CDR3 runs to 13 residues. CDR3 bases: TGTGTCAGAAGCCCCCGACACCACAATGAGCAGTTCTTC. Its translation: CVRSPRHHNEQFF.

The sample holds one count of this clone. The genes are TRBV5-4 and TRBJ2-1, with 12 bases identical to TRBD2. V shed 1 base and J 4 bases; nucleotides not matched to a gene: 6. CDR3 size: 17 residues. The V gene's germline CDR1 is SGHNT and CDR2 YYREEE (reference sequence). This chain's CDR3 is CASSLTSGGSIYNEQFF. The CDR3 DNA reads TGTGCCAGCAGCTTGACTAGCGGGGGGAGTATTTACAATGAGCAGTTCTTC.